The 20 T cell receptor beta chains presented below share a single source sample, sequenced in a study of blood T cell repertoires in COVID-19. The data were produced by immunoSEQ multiplex PCR, yet TCRdb's version contains in-frame clones alone and is incomplete. The top ten hold 0.83% of the sample, which has 200,000 to 300,000 clones, 80% to 95% seen once. The sequenced sample consisted of peripheral blood. These receptors were taken from a man aged 25-45 years with COVID-19, enrolled during active disease.

This chain connects TRBV29-1 to TRBJ2-1; D not resolved. The V end was cut by 4 bases, the J end by 5 bases, with 12 bases between. Looked up from germline, CDR1 is SQVTM and CDR2 is ANQGSEA. The CDR3 is 13 residues long. The CDR3 spells CSVADTRDNEQFF. The CDR3 DNA reads as TGCAGCGTTGCGGATACCCGGGACAATGAGCAGTTCTTC.

The chain recombines TRBV7-2 with TRBJ2-5, with TRBD2 as a possible D gene (5 bases). Germline CDR1 is SGHTA and CDR2 is FQGNSA. Between the trimmed V and J ends, which lost 5 bases and 1 base, there was a span of 11 bases. CDR3 length: 14 amino acids. CDR3 protein: CASSPRRGQETQYF. The CDR3 region has the DNA TGTGCCAGCAGCCCGAGACGGGGCCAAGAGACCCAGTACTTC.

This clone was seen only a few times. The chain joins TRBV30 to TRBJ1-1, with 7 bases matching TRBD1. The CDR3 runs 13 residues. The V and J ends lost 5 bases and 1 base, in that order; junction bases with no gene match: 4. CDR1 and CDR2 (germline): GTSNPN, SVGIG (reference sequence). CDR3 nucleotides: TGTGCCTGGCGGGGACAGCAGAACACTGAAGCTTTCTTT. Translating gives CAWRGQQNTEAFF.

V and J are TRBV10-3 and TRBJ2-1, with TRBD1 as a possible D gene (8 bases). The V gene's germline CDR1 is ENHRY and CDR2 SYGVKD. CDR3 length: 16 amino acids. Trimming removed 11 bases at V and 6 bases at J, with 26 bases between. DNA for the CDR3: TGTGCCGTTGGACAGGGATTACCCGGGGGGACCAATGAGCAGTTCTTC. Amino acids: CAVGQGLPGGTNEQFF.

A note on this clone: The germline gene is not matched at one end of the junction; a read error may be the cause. V usage is TRBV6-5 and J usage is TRBJ2-7; D is perhaps TRBD2 (6 bases). Germline CDR1 is MNHEY and CDR2 is SVGAGI. The CDR3 runs 13 residues. The CDR3 DNA reads as TGTGCCATCCGCAGCACTAGCTCCCACGAGCAGTACTTC. Translating it yields CAIRSTSSHEQYF.

The chain is built from TRBV3-1 (or the pseudogene TRBV3-2) and TRBJ1-3, with D perhaps matching TRBD1 (5 bases). CDR3 length equals 15 residues. Germline V lookup: CDR1 LGHDT, CDR2 YNNKEL (reference sequence). V was trimmed by 0 bases and J by 2 bases, leaving 8 bases between them. CDR3 loop: CASSQDSRAGNTIYF. In nucleotides, the CDR3 is TGTGCCAGCAGCCAAGACTCCAGGGCTGGAAACACCATATATTTT.

V and J are TRBV5-1 and TRBJ2-2, with D maybe TRBD1 (5 bases). The CDR3 extends over 16 amino acids. Germline assignment: CDR1 SGHRS and CDR2 YFSETQ. Trimming stripped 0 bases from V and 3 bases from J, with 12 bases between. CDR3 residues: CASSLGGRVHTGELFF. In DNA, the CDR3 is TGCGCCAGCAGCTTGGGGGGCAGGGTGCACACCGGGGAGCTGTTTTTT.

This rearrangement joins TRBV11-1 to TRBJ1-2; 8 bases line up with TRBD1. J lost 6 bases, V lost 8 bases, and 8 bases had no gene match. This CDR3 has 13 residues. Germline CDR1 reads SGHAT; CDR2 reads FQDESV (reference sequence). The DNA for the CDR3 is TGTGCCAGCCGCAGGGGGCAAGCGGATGGCTACACCTTC. Its translation is CASRRGQADGYTF.

V gene TRBV5-1 combines with J gene TRBJ1-6, with a tentative D call TRBD1 (6 bases). The V end was cut by 0 bases, the J end by 10 bases, with 17 bases between. CDR1 and CDR2 (germline): SGHRS, YFSETQ. There are 16 residues in the CDR3. For the CDR3, the DNA is TGCGCCAGCAGCTTGGCAGGGGAAGGGAAAGGGTCACCCCTCCACTTT. It yields the protein CASSLAGEGKGSPLHF.

The genes are TRBV2 and TRBJ2-2; tentative D call: TRBD1 (6 bases). The V end lost 4 bases, the J end lost 8 bases, and 20 bases lay between the germline ends. The V gene's germline CDR1 is SNHLY and CDR2 FYNNEI. This CDR3 has 16 amino acids. Here the CDR3 DNA reads TGTGCCAGCAGTGCTAAACAGGGTCCCTACCCGGGGGAGCTGTTTTTT. Encoded protein: CASSAKQGPYPGELFF.

The chain employs TRBV6-5 and TRBJ1-2; D gene ambiguous. Deletions cut 7 bases from V and 2 bases from J, with 11 bases between. Germline V CDR1 and CDR2: MNHEY, SVGAGI. This CDR3 is 13 amino acids long. This chain's CDR3 is CASTERVNYGYTF. CDR3 sequence (DNA): TGTGCCAGCACCGAGAGGGTGAACTATGGCTACACCTTC.

The chain has TRBV12-3 or TRBV12-4 and TRBJ1-2; 7 bases match TRBD1. The CDR3 runs to 13 residues. The V segment lost 5 bases and the J segment 5 bases; nucleotides outside the gene matches: 5. CDR3 sequence reads: CASSPGQPYGYTF. The DNA for the CDR3 is TGTGCCAGCAGTCCGGGACAGCCTTATGGCTACACCTTC.

The J gene is TRBJ1-2, the V gene TRBV29-1, with 8 bases lining up with TRBD1. The length of the CDR3 is 13 residues. V dropped 4 bases and J dropped 4; count of bases not matched to a gene: 5. Per the germline V gene, CDR1 is SQVTM and CDR2 is ANQGSEA. For the CDR3, the DNA is TGCAGCGTTGCTCGGGACAGGAGCTATGGCTACACCTTC. This codes for CSVARDRSYGYTF.

The genes are TRBV27 and TRBJ2-1; possibly TRBD2 for D (5 bases). This CDR3 is 14 amino acids long. The germline CDR1 and CDR2 sequences are MNHEY and SMNVEV (reference sequence). The germline V and J ends were trimmed by 7 bases and 9 bases, with 19 bases remaining between them. CDR3 in amino acids: CASMSDWPGPEQFF. The CDR3 coding sequence is TGTGCCAGCATGTCGGACTGGCCCGGACCTGAGCAGTTCTTC.

The genes are TRBV6-5 and TRBJ1-6; D perhaps matches TRBD1 (6 bases). The CDR3 extends over 15 amino acids. Trimming pared 6 bases from V and 9 bases from J, leaving 18 bases between. Looked up from germline, CDR1 is MNHEY and CDR2 is SVGAGI. Here the CDR3 DNA reads TGTGCCAGCAGGGCGGGGGGCGCTGGTATTTCACCCCTCCACTTT. Amino acids: CASRAGGAGISPLHF.

V is TRBV5-4 and J is TRBJ1-2, with 7 positions matching TRBD1. CDR3 length equals 14 residues. The junction had 6 bases not matched to a gene; V was cut back by 2 bases and J by 5 bases. Germline CDR1 reads SGHNT; CDR2 reads YYREEE (reference sequence). The CDR3 loop reads CASSFAGQSYGYTF. CDR3 DNA: TGTGCCAGCAGCTTTGCGGGACAGTCATATGGCTACACCTTC.

The chain carries TRBV5-1 and TRBJ1-1, with 7 positions matching TRBD1. There are 15 residues in the CDR3. Trimming took 4 bases from V and 0 from J; bases not matched to a gene: 6. Germline V gene sequence: CDR1 SGHRS, CDR2 YFSETQ. CDR3 sequence (DNA): TGCGCCAGCAGCAGCCATGGACAGGTGAACACTGAAGCTTTCTTT. It is translated as CASSSHGQVNTEAFF.

This sequence joins TRBV7-9 and TRBJ1-2; D is possibly TRBD1 (5 bases). CDR1 SEHNR and CDR2 FQNEAQ come from the germline V gene (reference sequence). Trimming pared 2 bases from V and 5 bases from J, leaving 9 bases between. CDR3 length: 13 amino acids. In DNA, the CDR3 is TGTGCCAGCAGCTTATCCGCAGGGTATGGCTACACCTTC. It specifies CASSLSAGYGYTF. The full variable domain, with the rest looked up from reference TRBV7-9 and TRBJ1-2, is DTGVSQNPRHKITKRGQNVTFRCDPISEHNRLYWYRQTLGQGPEFLTYFQNEAQLEKSRLLSDRFSAERPKGSFSTLEIQRTEQGDSAMYLCASSLSAGYGYTFGSGTRLTVV.

The count of this clone is one. The chain employs TRBV12-5 and TRBJ2-3, with D unclear. Deletions cut 3 bases from V and 2 bases from J, with 6 bases between. Germline CDR1 LGHNT, CDR2 FRNRAP. This CDR3 has 13 amino acids. The CDR3 reads CASGFSYTDTQYF. The CDR3 nucleotides read TGTGCTAGTGGTTTTTCCTACACAGATACGCAGTATTTT.

The rearrangement uses TRBV18 and TRBJ2-7; 7 bases match TRBD1. The CDR3 has 15 amino acids. CDR1 and CDR2 (germline): KGHSH, LQKENI. V was pared by 4 bases and J by 2 bases, with 8 bases of the junction left unmatched. CDR3 nucleotide sequence: TGTGCCAGCTCACACCCGGGACAGAGTACCTACGAGCAGTACTTC. As protein: CASSHPGQSTYEQYF.